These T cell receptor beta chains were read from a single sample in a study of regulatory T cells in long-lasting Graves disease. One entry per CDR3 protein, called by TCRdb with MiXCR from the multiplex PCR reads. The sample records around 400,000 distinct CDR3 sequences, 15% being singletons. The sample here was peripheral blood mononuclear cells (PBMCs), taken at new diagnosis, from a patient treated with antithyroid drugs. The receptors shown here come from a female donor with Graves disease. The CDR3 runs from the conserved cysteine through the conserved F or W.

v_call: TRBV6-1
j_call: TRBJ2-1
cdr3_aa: CASTRLTIGGSEQFF

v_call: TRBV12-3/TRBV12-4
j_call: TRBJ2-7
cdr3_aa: CASSSNTIYEQYF

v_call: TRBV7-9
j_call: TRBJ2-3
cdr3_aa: CASSFGTSGGAGNTDTQYF

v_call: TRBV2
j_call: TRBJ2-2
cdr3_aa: CASSPLAGGNTGELFF

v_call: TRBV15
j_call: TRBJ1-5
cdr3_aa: CATSTKTGTPLELYQPQHF

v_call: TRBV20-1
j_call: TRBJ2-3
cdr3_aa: CSAIRLWVPDTQYF

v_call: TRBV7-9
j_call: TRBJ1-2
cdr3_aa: CASSLVSRPLTNYGYTF

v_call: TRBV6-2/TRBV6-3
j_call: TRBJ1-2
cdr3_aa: CASSEAGVGYGYTF

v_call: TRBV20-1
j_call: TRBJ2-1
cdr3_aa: CSARVLAGGWGEQFF

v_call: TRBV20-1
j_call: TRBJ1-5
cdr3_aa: CSASEGAPSYSNQPQHF

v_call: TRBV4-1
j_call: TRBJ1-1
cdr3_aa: CASSHLALGSEAFF

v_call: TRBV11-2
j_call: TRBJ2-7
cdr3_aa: CASSYNQGYEQYF

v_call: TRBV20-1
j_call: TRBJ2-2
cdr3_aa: CSARDYKQGWTGELFF

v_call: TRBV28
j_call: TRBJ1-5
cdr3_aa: CASSPLTGLLSNQPQHF

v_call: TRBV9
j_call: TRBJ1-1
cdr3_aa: CASSVGSTTEAFF

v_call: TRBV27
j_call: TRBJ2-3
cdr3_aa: CASSPSGPTDTQYF

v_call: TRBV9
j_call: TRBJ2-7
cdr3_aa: CASSVAPVDEQYF

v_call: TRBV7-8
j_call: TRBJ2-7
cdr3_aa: CASSLVPGHEQYF

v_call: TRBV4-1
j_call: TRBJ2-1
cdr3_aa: CASRKSRAEGAGGEQFF

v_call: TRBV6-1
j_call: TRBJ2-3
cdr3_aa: CASTPRGADTQYF

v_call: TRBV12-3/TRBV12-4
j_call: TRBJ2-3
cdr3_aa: CASSFGLRYTDTQYF

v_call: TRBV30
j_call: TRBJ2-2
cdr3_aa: CAWSTGQPTGELFF

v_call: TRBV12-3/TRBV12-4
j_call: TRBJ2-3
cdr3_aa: CASSLKGGGVTDTQYF

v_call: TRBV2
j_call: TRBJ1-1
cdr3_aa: CASSGGGPGTEAFF

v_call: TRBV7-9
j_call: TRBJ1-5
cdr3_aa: CASSSTAGTGGAASNQPQHF

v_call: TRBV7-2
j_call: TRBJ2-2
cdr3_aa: CASSFGRAGELFF

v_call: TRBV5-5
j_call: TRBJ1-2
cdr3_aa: CASKGGRGVHGYTF

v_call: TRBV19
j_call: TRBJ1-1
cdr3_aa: CASSNDRGTEAFF

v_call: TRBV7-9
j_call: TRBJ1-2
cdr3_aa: CASTLNWGQILVHGYTF